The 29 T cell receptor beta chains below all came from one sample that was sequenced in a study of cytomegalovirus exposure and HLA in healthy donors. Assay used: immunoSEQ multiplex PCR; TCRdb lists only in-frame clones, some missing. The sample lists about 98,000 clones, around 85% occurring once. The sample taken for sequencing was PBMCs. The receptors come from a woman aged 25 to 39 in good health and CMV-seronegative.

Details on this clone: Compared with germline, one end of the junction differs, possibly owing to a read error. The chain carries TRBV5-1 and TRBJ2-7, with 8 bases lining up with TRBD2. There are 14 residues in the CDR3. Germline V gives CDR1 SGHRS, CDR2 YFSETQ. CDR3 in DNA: TGCGCCAGCAGCTTGGCGGGGGGGAGGGGGGAGCAGCACTTC. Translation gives CASSLAGGRGEQHF.

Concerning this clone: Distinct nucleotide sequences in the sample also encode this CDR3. CDR3 amino acids: CASSLDRAGGYTF. The CDR3 nucleotides are TGTGCCAGCAGCTTAGACCGGGCAGGGGGCTACACCTTC. The chain links TRBV7-9 to TRBJ1-2; D perhaps matches TRBD1 (5 bases). Germline V CDR1 and CDR2: SEHNR, FQNEAQ (reference sequence). Trimming left V 1 base short and J 8 bases short, with 11 bases between. CDR3 length: 13 residues.

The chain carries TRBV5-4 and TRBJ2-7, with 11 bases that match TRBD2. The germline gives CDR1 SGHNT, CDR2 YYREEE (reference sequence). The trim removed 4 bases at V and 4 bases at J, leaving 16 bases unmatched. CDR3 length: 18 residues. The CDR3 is CASSPPGTSGGGFYEQYF. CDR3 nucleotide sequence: TGTGCCAGCAGCCCACCCGGGACTAGCGGAGGGGGTTTTTACGAGCAGTACTTC.

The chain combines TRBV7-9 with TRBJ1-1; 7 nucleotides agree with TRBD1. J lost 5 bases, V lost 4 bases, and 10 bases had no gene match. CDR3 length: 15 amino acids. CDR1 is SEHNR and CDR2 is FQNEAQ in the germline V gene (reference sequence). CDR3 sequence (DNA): TGTGCCAGCAGCTCGCGTCCAGGGGGAGGTACTGAAGCTTTCTTT. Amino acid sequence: CASSSRPGGGTEAFF.

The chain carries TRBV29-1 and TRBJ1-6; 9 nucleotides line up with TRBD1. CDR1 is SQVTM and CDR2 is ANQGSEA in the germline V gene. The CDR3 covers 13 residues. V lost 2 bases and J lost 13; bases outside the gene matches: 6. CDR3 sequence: CSVETGTGTPLHF. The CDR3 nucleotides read TGCAGCGTTGAAACCGGGACAGGGACCCCCCTCCACTTT.

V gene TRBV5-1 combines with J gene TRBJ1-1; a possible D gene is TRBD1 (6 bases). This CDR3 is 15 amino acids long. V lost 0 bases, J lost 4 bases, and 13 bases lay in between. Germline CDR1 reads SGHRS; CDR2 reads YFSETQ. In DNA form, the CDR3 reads TGCGCCAGCAGCTTGGGTGGGGGCCGGGGCACTGAAGCTTTCTTT. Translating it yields CASSLGGGRGTEAFF.

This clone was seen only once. The CDR3 spells CASSLLQGSGELFF. CDR3 nucleotides: TGTGCCAGCAGTCTACTGCAGGGGTCCGGGGAGCTGTTTTTT. This rearrangement joins TRBV27 to TRBJ2-2; perhaps TRBD1 as D (6 bases). Germline V lookup: CDR1 MNHEY, CDR2 SMNVEV (reference sequence). V lost 5 bases and J 6 bases, leaving 13 bases between the germline ends. CDR3 length: 14 amino acids.

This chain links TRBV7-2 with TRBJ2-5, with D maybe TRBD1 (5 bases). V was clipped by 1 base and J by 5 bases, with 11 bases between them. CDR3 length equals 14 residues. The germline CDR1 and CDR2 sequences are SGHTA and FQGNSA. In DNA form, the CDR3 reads TGTGCCAGCAGCTTAGTACTTGGACACGAGACCCAGTACTTC. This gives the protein CASSLVLGHETQYF.

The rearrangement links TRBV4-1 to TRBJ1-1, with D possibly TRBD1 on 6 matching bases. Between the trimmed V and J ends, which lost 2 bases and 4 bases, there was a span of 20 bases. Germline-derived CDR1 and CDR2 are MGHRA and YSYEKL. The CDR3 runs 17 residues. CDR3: CASSQPNTGSFSTEAFF. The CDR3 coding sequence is TGCGCCAGCAGCCAACCTAATACAGGGAGCTTTAGCACTGAAGCTTTCTTT.

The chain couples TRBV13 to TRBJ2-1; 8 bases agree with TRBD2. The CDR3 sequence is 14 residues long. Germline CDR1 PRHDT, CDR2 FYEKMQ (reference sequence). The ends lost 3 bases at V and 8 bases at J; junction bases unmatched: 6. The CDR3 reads CASSFERERDEQFF. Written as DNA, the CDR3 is TGTGCCAGCAGCTTTGAGCGGGAGCGCGATGAGCAGTTCTTC.

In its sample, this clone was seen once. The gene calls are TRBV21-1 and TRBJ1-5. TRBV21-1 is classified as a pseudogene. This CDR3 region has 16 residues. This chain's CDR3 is CASSKVLIFSNQPQHF. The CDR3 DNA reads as TGTGCCAGCAGCAAAGTTCTAATCTTTAGCAATCAGCCCCAGCATTTT.

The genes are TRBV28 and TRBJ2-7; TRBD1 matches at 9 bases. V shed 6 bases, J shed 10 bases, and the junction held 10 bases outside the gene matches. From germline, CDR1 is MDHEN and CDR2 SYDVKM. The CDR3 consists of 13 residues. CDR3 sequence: CASRPGQGDHQYF. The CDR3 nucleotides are TGTGCCAGCAGACCGGGACAGGGAGATCATCAGTACTTC.

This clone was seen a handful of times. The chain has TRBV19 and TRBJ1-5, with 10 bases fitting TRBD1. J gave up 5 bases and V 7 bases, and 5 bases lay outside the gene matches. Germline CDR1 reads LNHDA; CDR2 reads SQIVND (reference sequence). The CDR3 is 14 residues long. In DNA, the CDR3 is TGTGCCAGTAAGTGGACAGGGGGAGATCAGCCCCAGCATTTT. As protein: CASKWTGGDQPQHF.

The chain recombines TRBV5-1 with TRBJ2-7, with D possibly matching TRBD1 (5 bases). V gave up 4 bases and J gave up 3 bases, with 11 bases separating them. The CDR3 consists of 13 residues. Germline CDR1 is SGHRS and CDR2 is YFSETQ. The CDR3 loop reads CASSIQGYYEQYF. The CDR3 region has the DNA TGCGCCAGCAGCATCCAGGGCTACTACGAGCAGTACTTC.

The CDR3 nucleotides read TGTGCCAGCAGCTCCCAGGGACAGTTAAGAGAGGAAGCTTTCTTT. Its translation is CASSSQGQLREEAFF. This rearrangement joins TRBV7-9 to TRBJ1-1; TRBD1 aligns across 7 bases. Trimming removed 4 bases from V and 8 bases from J; junction bases left unmatched: 13. From germline, CDR1 is SEHNR and CDR2 FQNEAQ (reference sequence). The CDR3 extends over 15 amino acids.

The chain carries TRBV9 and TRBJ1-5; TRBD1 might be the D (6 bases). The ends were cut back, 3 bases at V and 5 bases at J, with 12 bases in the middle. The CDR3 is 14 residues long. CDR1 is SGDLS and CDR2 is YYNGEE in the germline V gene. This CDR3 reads CASSAGTSDQPQHF. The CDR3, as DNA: TGTGCCAGCAGCGCTGGGACATCCGATCAGCCCCAGCATTTT.

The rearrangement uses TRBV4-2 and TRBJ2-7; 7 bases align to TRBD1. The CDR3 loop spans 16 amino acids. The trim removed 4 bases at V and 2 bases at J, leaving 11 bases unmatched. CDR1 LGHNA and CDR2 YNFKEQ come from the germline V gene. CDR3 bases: TGTGCCAGCAGCCCTGGCACACAGGGGCGGACCTACGAGCAGTACTTC. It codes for CASSPGTQGRTYEQYF.

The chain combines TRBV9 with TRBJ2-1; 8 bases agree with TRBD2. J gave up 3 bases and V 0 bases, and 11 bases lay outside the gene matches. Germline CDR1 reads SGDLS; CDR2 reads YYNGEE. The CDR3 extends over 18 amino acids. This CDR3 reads CASSVDSTSGLLYNEQFF. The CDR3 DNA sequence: TGTGCCAGCAGCGTAGACAGTACTAGCGGTTTACTCTACAATGAGCAGTTCTTC. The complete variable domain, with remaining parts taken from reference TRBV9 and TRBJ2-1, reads DSGVTQTPKHLITATGQRVTLRCSPRSGDLSVYWYQQSLDQGLQFLIQYYNGEERAKGNILERFSAQQFPDLHSELNLSSLELGDSALYFCASSVDSTSGLLYNEQFFGPGTRLTVL.

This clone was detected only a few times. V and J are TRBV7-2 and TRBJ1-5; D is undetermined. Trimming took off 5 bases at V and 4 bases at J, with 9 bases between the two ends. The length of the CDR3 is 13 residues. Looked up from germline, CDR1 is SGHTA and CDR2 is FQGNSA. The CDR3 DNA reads TGTGCCAGCAGCATAAACGGGAATCAGCCCCAGCATTTT. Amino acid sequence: CASSINGNQPQHF.

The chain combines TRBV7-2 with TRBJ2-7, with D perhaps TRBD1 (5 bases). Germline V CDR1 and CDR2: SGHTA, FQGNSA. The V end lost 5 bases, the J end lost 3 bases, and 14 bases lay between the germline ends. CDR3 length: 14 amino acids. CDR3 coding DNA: TGTGCCAGCAGCCCCAATAGGCAGGGCTACGAGCAGTACTTC. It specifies CASSPNRQGYEQYF.

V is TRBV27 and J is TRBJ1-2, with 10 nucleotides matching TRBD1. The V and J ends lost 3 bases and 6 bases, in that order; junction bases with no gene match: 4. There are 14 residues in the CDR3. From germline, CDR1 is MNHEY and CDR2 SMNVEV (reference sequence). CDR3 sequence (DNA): TGTGCCAGCAGTTTCCGGGACAGGGGAAATGGCTACACCTTC. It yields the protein CASSFRDRGNGYTF.

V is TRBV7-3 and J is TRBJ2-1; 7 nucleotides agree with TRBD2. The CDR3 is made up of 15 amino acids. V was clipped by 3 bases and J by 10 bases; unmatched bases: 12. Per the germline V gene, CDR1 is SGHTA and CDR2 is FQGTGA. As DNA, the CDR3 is TGTGCCAGCAGCTTCACTAGCGCCCCGTCGGGAGAGCAGTTCTTC. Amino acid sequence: CASSFTSAPSGEQFF.

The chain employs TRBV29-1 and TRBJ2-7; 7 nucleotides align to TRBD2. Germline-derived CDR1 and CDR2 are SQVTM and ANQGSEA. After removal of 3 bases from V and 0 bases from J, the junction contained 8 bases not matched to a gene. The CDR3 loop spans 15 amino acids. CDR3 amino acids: CSVEDPAGPSYEQYF. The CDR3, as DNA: TGCAGCGTTGAGGACCCAGCGGGGCCCTCCTACGAGCAGTACTTC.

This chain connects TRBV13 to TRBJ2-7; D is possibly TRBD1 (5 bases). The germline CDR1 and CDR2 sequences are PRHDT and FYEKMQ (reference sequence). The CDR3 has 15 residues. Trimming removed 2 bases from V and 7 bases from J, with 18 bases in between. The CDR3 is CASSLFKLTGREQYF. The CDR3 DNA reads TGTGCCAGCAGCTTATTTAAATTAACAGGACGGGAGCAGTACTTC.

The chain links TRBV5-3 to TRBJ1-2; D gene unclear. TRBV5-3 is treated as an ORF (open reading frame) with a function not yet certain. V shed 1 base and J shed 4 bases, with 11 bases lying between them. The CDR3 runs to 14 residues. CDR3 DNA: TGTGCCAGAAGCTTGACCGCAGGTTTCTATGGCTACACCTTC. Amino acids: CARSLTAGFYGYTF.

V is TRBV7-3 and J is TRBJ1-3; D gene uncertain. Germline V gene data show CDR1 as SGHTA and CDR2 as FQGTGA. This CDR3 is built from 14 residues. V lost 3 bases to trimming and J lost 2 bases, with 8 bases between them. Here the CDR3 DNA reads TGTGCCAGCAGCTTTCGCGGGGCTGGAAACACCATATATTTT. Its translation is CASSFRGAGNTIYF. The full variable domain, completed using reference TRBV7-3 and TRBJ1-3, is GAGVSQTPSNKVTEKGKYVELRCDPISGHTALYWYRQSLGQGPEFLIYFQGTGAADDSGLPNDRFFAVRPEGSVSTLKIQRTERGDSAVYLCASSFRGAGNTIYFGEGSWLTVV.

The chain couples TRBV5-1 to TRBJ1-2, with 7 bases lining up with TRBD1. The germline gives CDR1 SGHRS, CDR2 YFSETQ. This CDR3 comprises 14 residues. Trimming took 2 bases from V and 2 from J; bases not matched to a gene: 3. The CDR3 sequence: CASSFLQGNYGYTF. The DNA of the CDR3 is TGCGCCAGCAGCTTCTTACAGGGGAACTATGGCTACACCTTC.

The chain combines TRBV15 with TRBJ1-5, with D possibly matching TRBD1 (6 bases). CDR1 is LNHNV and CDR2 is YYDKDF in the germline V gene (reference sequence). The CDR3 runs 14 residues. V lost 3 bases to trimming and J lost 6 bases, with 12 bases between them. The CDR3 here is CATSSRAQGQPQHF. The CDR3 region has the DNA TGTGCCACCAGCAGTAGGGCACAGGGTCAGCCCCAGCATTTT.

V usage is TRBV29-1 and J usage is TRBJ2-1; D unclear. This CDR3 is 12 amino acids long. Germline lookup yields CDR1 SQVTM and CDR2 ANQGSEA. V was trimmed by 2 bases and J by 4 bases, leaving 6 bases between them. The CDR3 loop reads CSVEFRYNEQFF. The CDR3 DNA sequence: TGCAGCGTTGAATTTAGATACAATGAGCAGTTCTTC.